This T cell receptor (beta chain) stems from a study of T-cell memory formation after mild COVID-19. Background on the study: TCR clusters were largely donor specific.

The CDR3 spans 14 residues. MiXCR, run by TCRdb on the 5' RACE reads, gives a single entry per CDR3 protein. The data contain some 300,000 distinct CDR3 sequences, approximately 19% of them singletons. General observations from the study: Pre-infection memory contained some responding clones, which suggested that cross-reactive memory had joined. Clones shrinking between day 15 and 85 showed a balanced CD4/CD8 split, and those that grew later tilted toward CD4+.

Comments on this clonotype: The antigen is undetermined.

The TCR sequence derives from a man younger than 35 who had mild COVID-19 (a few samples of this study predate the infection). Cell type and time point are not known. The sample taken for sequencing was PBMCs or a T cell subset sorted from them (not recorded which). This chain joins TRBV21-1 and TRBJ1-6; no DNA check was done on the table's D call, TRBD1. TRBV21-1 is a recognized pseudogene. DNA of the CDR3: TGTGCCAGCTTAACCGGGACAGGGAAATCACCCCTCCACTTT. As protein: CASLTGTGKSPLHF.